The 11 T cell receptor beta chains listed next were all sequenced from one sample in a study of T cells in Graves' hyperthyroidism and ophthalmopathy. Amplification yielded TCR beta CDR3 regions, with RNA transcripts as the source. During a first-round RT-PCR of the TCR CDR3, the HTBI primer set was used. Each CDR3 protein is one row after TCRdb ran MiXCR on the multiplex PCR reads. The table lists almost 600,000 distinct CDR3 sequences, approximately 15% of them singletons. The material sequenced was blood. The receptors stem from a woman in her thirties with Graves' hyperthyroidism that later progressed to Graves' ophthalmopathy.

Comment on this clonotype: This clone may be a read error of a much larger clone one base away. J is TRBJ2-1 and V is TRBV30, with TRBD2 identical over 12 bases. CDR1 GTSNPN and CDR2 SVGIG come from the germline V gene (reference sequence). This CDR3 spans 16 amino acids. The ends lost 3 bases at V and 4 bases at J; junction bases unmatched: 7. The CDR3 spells CAWRTTSGSSYNEQFF. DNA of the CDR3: TGTGCCTGGAGGACGACTAGCGGGAGTAGTTACAATGAGCAGTTCTTC.

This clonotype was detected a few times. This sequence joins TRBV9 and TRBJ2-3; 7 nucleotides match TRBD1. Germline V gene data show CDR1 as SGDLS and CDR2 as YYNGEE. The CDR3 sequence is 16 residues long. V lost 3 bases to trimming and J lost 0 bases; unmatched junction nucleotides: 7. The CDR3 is CASSGRQGTSTDTQYF. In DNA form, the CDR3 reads TGTGCCAGCAGCGGGCGACAGGGAACTAGCACAGATACGCAGTATTTT.

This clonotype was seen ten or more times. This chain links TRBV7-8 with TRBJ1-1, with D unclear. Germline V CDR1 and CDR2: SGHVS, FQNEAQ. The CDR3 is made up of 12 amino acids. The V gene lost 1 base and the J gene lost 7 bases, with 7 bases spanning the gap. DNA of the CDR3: TGTGCCAGCAGCTTAGGGTATAATGAAGCTTTCTTT. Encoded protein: CASSLGYNEAFF.

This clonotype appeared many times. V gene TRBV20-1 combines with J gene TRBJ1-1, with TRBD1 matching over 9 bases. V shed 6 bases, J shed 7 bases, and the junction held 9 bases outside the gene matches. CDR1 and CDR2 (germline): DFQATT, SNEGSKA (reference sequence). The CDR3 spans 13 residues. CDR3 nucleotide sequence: TGCAGTGCAACCAACAGGGGGCTGGATGAAGCTTTCTTT. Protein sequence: CSATNRGLDEAFF.

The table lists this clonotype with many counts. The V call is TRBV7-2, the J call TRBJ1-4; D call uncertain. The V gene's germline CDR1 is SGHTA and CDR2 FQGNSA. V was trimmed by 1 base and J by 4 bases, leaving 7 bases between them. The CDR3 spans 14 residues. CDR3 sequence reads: CASSLGSLNEKLFF. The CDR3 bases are TGTGCCAGCAGCTTAGGCAGCCTTAATGAAAAACTGTTTTTT.

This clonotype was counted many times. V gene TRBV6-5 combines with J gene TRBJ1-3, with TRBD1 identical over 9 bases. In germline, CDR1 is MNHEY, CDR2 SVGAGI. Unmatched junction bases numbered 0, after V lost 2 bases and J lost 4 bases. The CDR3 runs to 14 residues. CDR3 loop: CASSYGTGGNTIYF. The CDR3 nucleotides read TGTGCCAGCAGTTACGGGACAGGGGGAAACACCATATATTTT.

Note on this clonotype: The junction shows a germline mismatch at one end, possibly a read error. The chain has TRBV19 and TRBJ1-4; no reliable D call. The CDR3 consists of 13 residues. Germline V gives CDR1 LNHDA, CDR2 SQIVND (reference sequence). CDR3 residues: CASSILDGEKLLF. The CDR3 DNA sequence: TGTGCCAGTAGTATTCTCGATGGGGAAAAACTGCTTTTT.

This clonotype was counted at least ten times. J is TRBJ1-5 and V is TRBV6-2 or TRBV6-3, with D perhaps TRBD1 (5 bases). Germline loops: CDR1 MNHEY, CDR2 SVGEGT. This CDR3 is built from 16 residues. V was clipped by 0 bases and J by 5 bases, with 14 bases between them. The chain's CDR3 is CASSYSKTGGDQPQHF. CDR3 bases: TGTGCCAGCAGTTACTCCAAGACCGGGGGAGATCAGCCCCAGCATTTT.

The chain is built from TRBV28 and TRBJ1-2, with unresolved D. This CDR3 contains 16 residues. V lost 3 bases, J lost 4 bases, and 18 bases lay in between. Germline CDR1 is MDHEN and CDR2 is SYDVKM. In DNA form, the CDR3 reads TGTGCCAGCAGTTTTGTTACGTCAGGTTTGACCTATGGCTACACCTTC. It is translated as CASSFVTSGLTYGYTF.

CDR3 in amino acids: CASSGGGGGSNEQFF. Written as DNA, the CDR3 is TGCGCCAGCAGCGGGGGGGGTGGCGGGAGCAATGAGCAGTTCTTC. The chain employs TRBV5-1 and TRBJ2-1; 7 bases align to TRBD2. The CDR3 contains 15 residues. Trimming took 4 bases from V and 6 from J; bases not matched to a gene: 10. Germline V lookup: CDR1 SGHRS, CDR2 YFSETQ.

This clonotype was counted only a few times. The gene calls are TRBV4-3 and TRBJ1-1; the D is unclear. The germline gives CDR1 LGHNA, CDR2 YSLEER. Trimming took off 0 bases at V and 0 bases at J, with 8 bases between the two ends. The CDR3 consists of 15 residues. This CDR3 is CASSQDRTVNTEAFF. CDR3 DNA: TGCGCCAGCAGCCAAGATCGAACGGTGAACACTGAAGCTTTCTTT.